This T cell receptor (beta chain) derives from a study of control samples from healthy donors and cancer patients. The CDR3 covers 18 residues. CDR1 and CDR2 (germline): SEHNR, FQNEAQ (reference sequence). The junction had 11 bases not matched to a gene; V was cut back by 0 bases and J by 6 bases. Profiled with immunoSEQ multiplex PCR; TCRdb holds only in-frame clones, not every one. The table includes over 150,000 clones, approximately 94% detected once. The receptor comes from a middle-aged man in good health. Sequenced: blood. The chain links TRBV7-9 to TRBJ2-1; the match to TRBD2 covers 10 bases. The CDR3 spells CASSLARTSGDGFNEQFF. Written as DNA, the CDR3 is TGTGCCAGCAGCTTAGCGAGGACTAGCGGAGATGGTTTCAATGAGCAGTTCTTC.